This note documents a single TCR beta chain sequence. This specimen comes from a study of T cells in Graves' hyperthyroidism and ophthalmopathy. Using RNA transcripts as the source, TCR beta CDR3 regions were amplified. RT-PCR in the first round (using the HTBI primer set) targeted the TCR CDR3. One entry per CDR3 protein results from TCRdb running MiXCR on the multiplex PCR reads. Among roughly 500,000 distinct CDR3 sequences listed, roughly a quarter were seen once. This TCR came from a woman aged 25 to 39 with Graves' ophthalmopathy. Sequencing used blood.

The CDR3 protein is CASSRGGGSYEQYF. The CDR3 DNA reads TGTGCCAGCTCACGGGGGGGCGGCTCCTACGAGCAGTACTTC. The chain carries TRBV18 and TRBJ2-7, with D possibly matching TRBD2 (7 bases). There are 14 residues in the CDR3. Trimming cost V 4 bases and J 0 bases, with 10 bases left between them. Germline loops: CDR1 KGHSH, CDR2 LQKENI.